What follows is one T cell receptor (beta chain) and its context. These data come from a study of beta chain features in type 1 diabetes. Every isolated RNA sample was fully reverse transcribed, so sequencing captured expressed TCRB transcripts. Method: immunoSEQ multiplex PCR; TCRdb's copy keeps in-frame clones and lacks some. The sample has 680,000 or so clones; 15% are singletons. This sequence was found in a man between 18 and 35 years old in good health. The specimen was naive CD4+ T cells from blood.

The CDR3 loop reads CASSQRQVNYGYTF. The CDR3 region has the DNA TGCGCCAGCAGCCAACGACAGGTTAACTATGGCTACACCTTC. The chain uses TRBV4-3 and TRBJ1-2; perhaps TRBD1 as D (6 bases). Germline CDR1 and CDR2: LGHNA and YSLEER. This CDR3 is 14 amino acids long. Trimming shortened V by 2 bases and J by 1 base, and 8 bases separated the two germline ends.